These 15 T cell receptor beta chains were all obtained from the same sample, sequenced in a study of GPR56 and killer-like receptors on CD4 memory cells. Sorting by FACS used killer cell lectin-like receptor and GPR56 expression to define five CD4+ populations. TCRdb re-called the reads and gives one entry per CDR3 protein, without DNA. The table lists 960 or so distinct CDR3 sequences. Input material: memory CD4+ T cells from blood. Receptors were obtained from a human donor in good health.

This clonotype ranks as large in terms of frequency. V and J are TRBV28 and TRBJ1-4; the TCRdb D gene call, TRBD1, has no DNA to confirm it. There are 12 residues in the CDR3. Germline assignment: CDR1 MDHEN and CDR2 SYDVKM. The CDR3 sequence: CASSQQGEKLFF.

Measured by frequency, this clonotype is hyperexpanded. J is TRBJ1-2 and V is TRBV19. The CDR3 has 15 residues. Germline assignment: CDR1 LNHDA and CDR2 SQIVND (reference sequence). CDR3 protein: CASSVSGGANYGYTF.

V and J are TRBV20-1 and TRBJ2-7; checking the TCRdb D call of TRBD1 is not possible without DNA. Germline-derived CDR1 and CDR2 are DFQATT and SNEGSKA (reference sequence). The CDR3 is 12 residues long. Here the CDR3 reads CSAPDGIGEQYF.

In terms of frequency, this clonotype is medium-sized. The J gene is TRBJ1-2, the V gene TRBV12-3 or TRBV12-4; the D call from TCRdb, TRBD1, cannot be confirmed without DNA. The CDR3 runs 16 residues. CDR3 amino acids: CASSTGTLFPGHGYTF.

In terms of frequency, this clonotype is large. V usage is TRBV10-3 and J usage is TRBJ2-4; checking the TCRdb D call of TRBD1 is not possible without DNA. The germline V gene has CDR1 ENHRY and CDR2 SYGVKD. The CDR3 consists of 14 residues. The CDR3 spells CAISEPGQDDIQYF.

Measured by frequency, this clonotype is medium-sized. This sequence joins TRBV28 and TRBJ1-2. The CDR3 totals 14 residues. The germline V gene encodes CDR1 MDHEN and CDR2 SYDVKM. CDR3 in amino acids: CASSLSRDSTGYTF.

Measured by frequency, this clonotype is large. The genes are TRBV28 and TRBJ1-2. The CDR3 is 12 amino acids. The germline CDR1 and CDR2 sequences are MDHEN and SYDVKM. Here the CDR3 reads CASNLDPYGYTF.

The rearrangement joins TRBV6-6 to TRBJ2-1. Germline-derived CDR1 and CDR2 are MNHNY and SVGAGI (reference sequence). The length of the CDR3 is 13 residues. The CDR3 loop is CASSDGTYNEQFF.

The rearrangement joins TRBV27 to TRBJ2-2; without DNA, the TCRdb call of TRBD2 cannot be checked. CDR1 and CDR2 (germline): MNHEY, SMNVEV (reference sequence). The CDR3 runs 14 residues. This chain's CDR3 is CASRRLAGAGELFF.

This clonotype is medium-sized by frequency. The rearrangement uses TRBV12-3 or TRBV12-4 and TRBJ2-2. The CDR3 consists of 13 residues. The CDR3: CASGHDRTGELFF.

Measured by frequency, this clonotype is medium-sized (0.01 to 0.1%). This chain joins TRBV7-2 and TRBJ2-7. Per germline, CDR1 SGHTA and CDR2 FQGNSA. CDR3 length equals 13 residues. CDR3 loop: CASSLGLPFEQYF.

The chain uses TRBV4-1 and TRBJ2-1; TCRdb reports TRBD1, a call that lacks DNA to check it against. The germline CDR1 and CDR2 sequences are MGHRA and YSYEKL. The CDR3 contains 14 residues. This CDR3 is CASSFGGGRDEQFF.

This chain connects TRBV4-3 to TRBJ2-6. Looked up from germline, CDR1 is LGHNA and CDR2 is YSLEER. This CDR3 is 15 amino acids long. The CDR3 reads CASSQVISGANVLTF.

This clonotype registers hyperexpanded by frequency. The chain carries TRBV6-5 and TRBJ1-4; TCRdb selects TRBD1, and the lack of DNA leaves this call unchecked. This CDR3 is built from 13 residues. Germline CDR1 and CDR2: MNHEY and SVGAGI. CDR3 in amino acids: CASSSGDNEKLFF.

The rearrangement links TRBV6-6 to TRBJ2-4; the TRBD2 assignment by TCRdb is unverifiable without DNA. This CDR3 contains 17 residues. Germline CDR1 is MNHNY and CDR2 is SVGAGI (reference sequence). The CDR3 sequence: CASSPASGRSAKNIQYF.